This T cell receptor beta chain was identified in a study of blood T cell repertoires in COVID-19 (dated by TCRdb to about 2020). Background for the entire study: Samples from collaborators originated in the United States, Italy and Spain and spanned both the acute and convalescent phases of COVID-19. The prospective study material was composed of cDNA or gDNA derived from T cells, B-cell-depleted T cells, or PBMCs. Samples came from the ongoing ImmuneRACE study (first 160 participants) plus 1,254 subjects from 6 global collaborators. A freely available public database, intended as a resource for researchers studying the immune response to SARS-CoV-2, is where the repertoires were released. Where HLA class I and class II types were available, the types were taken from metadata supplied by the sample provider, not from assay-based typing. A de-identified subject ID, COVID-19 status, age in years and sex were almost always included in the sample metadata. Subjects who had been exposed to COVID-19, were actively infected with it, or had recovered from it provided the deeply sampled blood TCRbeta repertoires that made up the dataset. General findings and caveats noted by the study authors: The quantity of clinical and demographic metadata differed by source and by participant and was supplied without curation.

According to the germline V gene (reference sequence), CDR1 reads MNHEY and CDR2 reads SMNVEV. The CDR3 contains 13 residues, cysteine and phenylalanine counted. The only DNA kept is the CDR3, 39 bases in frame from the first base. Trimming costs V 5 bases and J 3 bases, and their ends lie 11 bases apart. The immunoSEQ Assay, a bias-controlled multiplex PCR, was used to amplify TCRbeta CDR3 regions from genomic DNA. The original pipeline was this. The number of nucleated cells in each sample was estimated from the amplification of reference gene primers within the assay. Sequence reads were collapsed and filtered to measure the absolute abundance of every unique TCRbeta CDR3 rearrangement. Productive Simpson clonality was computed per sample as the square root of Simpson's diversity index over productive rearrangements. TCRdb mirrors the immuneACCESS table, restricted to in-frame sequences. Some clones are absent from its copies; in checked studies, under half trace to an unresolved V gene, and the reason for the others is unknown. The DNA was the basis for D and trimming; V, J and clone size are from that table. The sample table contains about 400,000 clones; only one count was recorded for approximately 91% of them. In total, the top ten clones hold over 2% of the sample.

Participants in the prospective study were aged roughly 18 to 100 years, lived in 20 to 30 United States geographic areas, and enrolled through a virtual design. Cohort assignment in the prospective study relied on participant-reported clinical history from a screening survey and a study questionnaire. In the prospective study, mobile phlebotomists collected whole blood, serum and a nasopharyngeal or oropharyngeal swab from each participant. Prospective study participants could optionally give additional blood draws and questionnaires over an approximately two-month period. Before DNA extraction, prospective study blood samples were shipped either frozen or at room temperature. This clone was counted a few times. Its antigen is not yet known. Base qualities are not provided; no much larger clone lies one nucleotide away.

This chain joins TRBV27 to TRBJ2-7; the D gene cannot be named for sure. The receptor was derived from a woman aged 40-49 years with acute COVID-19. Sequences were obtained from PBMCs or T cells enriched from blood (not recorded which). The DNA sequence is TGTGCCAGCAGTCTCAATCTAGGCTACGAGCAGTACTTC. This codes for CASSLNLGYEQYF.